The 2 T cell receptor beta chains presented below share a single source sample, sequenced in a study of regulatory T cells in long-lasting Graves disease. TCR beta libraries were built with iRepertoire HTBI primers and Arm-PCR of CDR3 regions. Each CDR3 protein is one row after TCRdb ran MiXCR on the multiplex PCR reads. This sample carries 300,000 to 450,000 distinct CDR3 sequences, roughly a sixth of them seen once, and the ten largest clones take approximately 22%. Time point meaning: newly diagnosed GD, antithyroid drugs for less than 3 months. PBMC-extracted RNA yielded the TCR library. The sequenced sample was peripheral blood mononuclear cells (PBMCs), obtained at new diagnosis, from a patient treated with antithyroid drugs. The origin of the receptors is a female donor with Graves disease.

There are many counts of this clonotype. This chain uses TRBV27 with TRBJ2-1; 7 positions match TRBD2. V trimming: 5 bases; J trimming: 2 bases; junction bases outside the gene matches: 6. CDR3 size: 15 residues. CDR1 is MNHEY, CDR2 SMNVEV, per germline (reference sequence). CDR3 coding DNA: TGTGCCAGCAGTCCCTCGGGACTACCCTACAATGAGCAGTTCTTC. Residues: CASSPSGLPYNEQFF.

This clonotype has at least ten counts. V is TRBV12-3 or TRBV12-4 and J is TRBJ1-5; D uncertain. Deletions cut 6 bases from V and 2 bases from J, with 11 bases between. This CDR3 region has 14 residues. This CDR3 reads CASSFFGGNQPQHF. The CDR3 coding sequence is TGTGCCAGCAGCTTTTTCGGGGGCAATCAGCCCCAGCATTTT.